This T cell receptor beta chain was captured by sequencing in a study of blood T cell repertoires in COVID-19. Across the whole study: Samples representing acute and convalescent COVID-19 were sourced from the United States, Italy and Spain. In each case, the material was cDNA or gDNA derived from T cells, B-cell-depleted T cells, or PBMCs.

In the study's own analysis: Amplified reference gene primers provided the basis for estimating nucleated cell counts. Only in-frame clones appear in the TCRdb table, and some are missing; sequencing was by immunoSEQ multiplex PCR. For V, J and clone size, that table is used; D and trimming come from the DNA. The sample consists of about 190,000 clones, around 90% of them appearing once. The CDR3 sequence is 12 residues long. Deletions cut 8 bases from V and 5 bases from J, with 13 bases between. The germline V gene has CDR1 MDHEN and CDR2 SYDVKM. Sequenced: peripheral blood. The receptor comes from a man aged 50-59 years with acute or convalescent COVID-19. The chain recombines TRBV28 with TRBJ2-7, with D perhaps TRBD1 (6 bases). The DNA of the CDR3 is TGTGCCAGCGGCCTACAGGGTAACGAGCAGTACGTC. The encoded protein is CASGLQGNEQYV.